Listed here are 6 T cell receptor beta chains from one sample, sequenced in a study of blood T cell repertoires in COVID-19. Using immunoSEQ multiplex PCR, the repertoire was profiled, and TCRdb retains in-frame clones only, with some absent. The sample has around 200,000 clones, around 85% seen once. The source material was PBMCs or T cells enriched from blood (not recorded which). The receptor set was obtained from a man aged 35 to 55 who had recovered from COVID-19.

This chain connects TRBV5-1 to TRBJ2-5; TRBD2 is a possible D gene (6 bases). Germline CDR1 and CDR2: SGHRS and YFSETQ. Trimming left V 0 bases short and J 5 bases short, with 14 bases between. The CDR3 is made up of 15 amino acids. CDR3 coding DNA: TGCGCCAGCAGCTTGGTAGCGGTTGCTGGGGAGACCCAGTACTTC. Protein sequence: CASSLVAVAGETQYF.

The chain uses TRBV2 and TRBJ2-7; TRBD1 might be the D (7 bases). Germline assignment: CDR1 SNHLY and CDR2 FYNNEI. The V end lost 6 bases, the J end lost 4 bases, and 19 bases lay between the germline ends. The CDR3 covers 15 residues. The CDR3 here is CASSSRGAGGYEQYF. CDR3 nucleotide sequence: TGTGCCAGCAGCTCAAGGGGCGCAGGGGGGTACGAGCAGTACTTC.

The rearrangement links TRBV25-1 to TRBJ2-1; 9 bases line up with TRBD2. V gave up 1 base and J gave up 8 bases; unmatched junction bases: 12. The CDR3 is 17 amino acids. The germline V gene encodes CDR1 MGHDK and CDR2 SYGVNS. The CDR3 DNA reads TGTGCCAGCAGTGAATCAAGCGGGAGGTCAGGAGAGCATGAGCAGTTCTTC. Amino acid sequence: CASSESSGRSGEHEQFF.

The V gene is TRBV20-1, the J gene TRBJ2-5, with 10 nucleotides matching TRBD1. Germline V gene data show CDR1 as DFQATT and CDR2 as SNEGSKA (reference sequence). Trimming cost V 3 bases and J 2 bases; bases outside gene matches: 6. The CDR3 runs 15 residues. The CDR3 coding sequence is TGCAGTGCTAGTGAACGGGACAGGGGTCAAGAGACCCAGTACTTC. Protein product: CSASERDRGQETQYF.

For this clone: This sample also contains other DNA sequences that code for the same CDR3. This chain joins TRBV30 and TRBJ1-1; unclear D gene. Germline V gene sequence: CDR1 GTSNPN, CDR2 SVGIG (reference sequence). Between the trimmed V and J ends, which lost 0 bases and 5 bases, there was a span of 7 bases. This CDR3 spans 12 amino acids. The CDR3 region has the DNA TGTGCCTGGAGTGTACTCAGGACTGAAGCTTTCTTT. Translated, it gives CAWSVLRTEAFF. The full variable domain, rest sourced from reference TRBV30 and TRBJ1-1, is SQTIHQWPATLVQPVGSPLSLECTVEGTSNPNLYWYRQAAGRGLQLLFYSVGIGQISSEVPQNLSASRPQDRQFILSSKKLLLSDSGFYLCAWSVLRTEAFFGQGTRLTVV.

This chain's CDR3 is CASSLLTGLNTGELFF. The CDR3 coding sequence is TGCGCCAGCAGCTTGTTAACAGGGTTGAACACCGGGGAGCTGTTTTTT. V gene TRBV5-1 combines with J gene TRBJ2-2, with D perhaps TRBD1 (6 bases). V lost 1 base, J lost 1 base, and 11 bases lay in between. This CDR3 is built from 16 residues. Germline V lookup: CDR1 SGHRS, CDR2 YFSETQ.